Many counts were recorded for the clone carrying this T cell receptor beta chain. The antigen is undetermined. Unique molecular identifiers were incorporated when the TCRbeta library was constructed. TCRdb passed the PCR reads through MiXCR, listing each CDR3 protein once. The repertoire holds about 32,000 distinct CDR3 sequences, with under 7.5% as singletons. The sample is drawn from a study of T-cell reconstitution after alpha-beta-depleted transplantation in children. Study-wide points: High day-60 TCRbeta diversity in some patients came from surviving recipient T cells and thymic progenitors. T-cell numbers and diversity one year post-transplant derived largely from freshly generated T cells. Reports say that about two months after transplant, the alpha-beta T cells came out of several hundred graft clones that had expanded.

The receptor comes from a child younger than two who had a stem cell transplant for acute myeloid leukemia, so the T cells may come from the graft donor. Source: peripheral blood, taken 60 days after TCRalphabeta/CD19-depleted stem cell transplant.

CDR3 loop: CAITYREGYQETQYF. The CDR3 nucleotides read TGTGCCATCACCTACAGGGAAGGATACCAAGAGACCCAGTACTTC. The V and J genes are TRBV10-3 and TRBJ2-5, with a weak D call TRBD1 (6 bases). Per germline, CDR1 ENHRY and CDR2 SYGVKD. V was cut by 7 bases and J by 0 bases, with 15 bases left in between. The CDR3 sequence is 15 residues long.